This T cell receptor beta chain was sequenced during a study of blood T cell repertoires in COVID-19. The CDR3 is 15 amino acids. Germline CDR1 SGHKS, CDR2 YYEKEE (reference sequence). V was pared by 4 bases and J by 3 bases, with 5 bases of the junction left unmatched. In the original workflow: Using reference gene primer amplification, nucleated cell counts were estimated. Generated by immunoSEQ multiplex PCR, the TCRdb table keeps only in-frame clones and is missing some. Clone size and V and J calls were adopted from that table, with D and trimming inferred from the DNA. The sample lists about 16,000 clones, about 86% occurring once.

The sequence derives from a human donor in a cohort sampled during active COVID-19. The specimen sequenced was peripheral blood. The chain couples TRBV5-5 to TRBJ2-2, with 8 positions matching TRBD1. DNA of the CDR3: TGTGCCAGCAGCGTGAACAGGGGGGACACCGGGGAGCTGTTTTTT. Translating gives CASSVNRGDTGELFF. Based on the CDR3 plus reference TRBV5-5 and TRBJ2-2, the full variable domain is DAGVTQSPTHLIKTRGQQVTLRCSPISGHKSVSWYQQVLGQGPQFIFQYYEKEERGRGNFPDRFSARQFPNYSSELNVNALLLGDSALYLCASSVNRGDTGELFFGEGSRLTVL.